Listed here are 12 T cell receptor beta chains from one sample, sequenced in a study of CD8 T cells in ankylosing spondylitis. TCRdb redid the calling of the 5' RACE reads with MiXCR, one entry per CDR3 protein. The table shows tens of thousands of distinct CDR3 sequences, with less than 3% occurring only once. The sample comprised blood, either unsorted or a sorted T cell fraction (not recorded which). The receptors were sampled from a female donor with ankylosing spondylitis or in good health (not recorded which).

This clonotype was picked up many times. This sequence joins TRBV9 and TRBJ2-5, with 11 bases fitting TRBD2. The CDR3 is made up of 15 amino acids. The germline V gene encodes CDR1 SGDLS and CDR2 YYNGEE. V shed 4 bases, J shed 2 bases, and the junction held 4 bases outside the gene matches. CDR3 protein: CASSTRLAGQETQYF. CDR3 nucleotides: TGTGCCAGCAGCACACGACTAGCGGGGCAAGAGACCCAGTACTTC.

This clonotype was observed many times. V and J are TRBV9 and TRBJ2-3, with 7 bases aligning to TRBD1. V was clipped by 4 bases and J by 0 bases; unmatched bases: 8. From germline, CDR1 is SGDLS and CDR2 YYNGEE. This CDR3 comprises 16 residues. CDR3 sequence: CASSPRGRSSTDTQYF. CDR3 DNA: TGTGCCAGCAGCCCGAGGGGGCGTTCTAGCACAGATACGCAGTATTTT.

This clonotype was observed many times. The chain has TRBV9 and TRBJ2-7, with 7 positions matching TRBD1. The CDR3 has 16 residues. V trimming: 4 bases; J trimming: 0 bases; junction bases outside the gene matches: 10. The V gene's germline CDR1 is SGDLS and CDR2 YYNGEE. The CDR3 bases are TGTGCCAGCAGCAAGCGACAGGGTTCGAGCTCCTACGAGCAGTACTTC. Encoded protein: CASSKRQGSSSYEQYF.

This clonotype was counted ten times or more. The chain recombines TRBV9 with TRBJ2-3; 9 nucleotides align to TRBD2. V lost 4 bases to trimming and J lost 4 bases; unmatched junction nucleotides: 10. This CDR3 spans 16 amino acids. CDR1 SGDLS and CDR2 YYNGEE come from the germline V gene. The CDR3 nucleotides are TGTGCCAGCAGCATCGGACTAGCGAGTATCGCAGATACGCAGTATTTT. Translating gives CASSIGLASIADTQYF.

This clonotype has ten or more counts. The chain is built from TRBV9 and TRBJ2-1, with 8 bases that match TRBD2. CDR3 length: 14 residues. Germline lookup yields CDR1 SGDLS and CDR2 YYNGEE. Losses at the gene ends were 4 bases for V and 1 base for J; bases not matched to a gene: 1. In DNA, the CDR3 is TGTGCCAGCAGCCCGGGGGGGTCCTACAATGAGCAGTTCTTC. This gives the protein CASSPGGSYNEQFF.

This clonotype appeared many times. This chain joins TRBV9 and TRBJ1-1; no clear D. This CDR3 has 13 amino acids. V gave up 0 bases and J gave up 3 bases, with 6 bases separating them. Germline loops: CDR1 SGDLS, CDR2 YYNGEE. The CDR3 nucleotides read TGTGCCAGCAGCGTAGCTGTGGACACTGAAGCTTTCTTT. Translated: CASSVAVDTEAFF.

In this sample, this clonotype turned up many times. The V and J genes are TRBV9 and TRBJ2-2; 8 bases match TRBD1. This CDR3 comprises 17 residues. Germline CDR1 is SGDLS and CDR2 is YYNGEE. V trimming: 0 bases; J trimming: 1 base; junction bases outside the gene matches: 5. The CDR3 coding sequence is TGTGCCAGCAGCGTAGCTTTGGGGACAGGGAACACCGGGGAGCTGTTTTTT. Protein: CASSVALGTGNTGELFF. The whole variable domain, remainder taken from reference TRBV9 and TRBJ2-2, is DSGVTQTPKHLITATGQRVTLRCSPRSGDLSVYWYQQSLDQGLQFLIQYYNGEERAKGNILERFSAQQFPDLHSELNLSSLELGDSALYFCASSVALGTGNTGELFFGEGSRLTVL.

At least ten counts were recorded for this clonotype. The V and J genes are TRBV9 and TRBJ2-2, with TRBD2 as a possible D gene (6 bases). The CDR3 covers 14 residues. Trimming took 7 bases from V and 0 from J, leaving 10 bases between them. Germline V CDR1 and CDR2: SGDLS, YYNGEE. CDR3 in DNA: TGTGCCAGCCGACTAGACTCGAACACCGGGGAGCTGTTTTTT. It codes for CASRLDSNTGELFF.

This clonotype was recorded many times. J is TRBJ2-1 and V is TRBV9; 8 nucleotides align to TRBD2. Germline V gene data show CDR1 as SGDLS and CDR2 as YYNGEE. Trimming cost V 2 bases and J 7 bases; bases outside gene matches: 8. The CDR3 is 15 residues long. The CDR3 DNA is TGTGCCAGCAGCGTTACTAGCGGTTCCCGAAATGAGCAGTTCTTC. It codes for CASSVTSGSRNEQFF.

Within the sample, this clonotype is medium-sized. The rearrangement joins TRBV9 to TRBJ2-1; D possibly uses TRBD1 or TRBD2 (5 bases each). CDR3 length: 14 amino acids. V lost 4 bases and J 7 bases, leaving 15 bases between the germline ends. Germline V gene lookup returns CDR1 SGDLS and CDR2 YYNGEE. The CDR3 is CASSREVGANEQFF. The CDR3 DNA reads as TGTGCCAGCAGCAGGGAAGTCGGGGCGAATGAGCAGTTCTTC. The variable domain in full, completed from reference TRBV9 and TRBJ2-1, reads DSGVTQTPKHLITATGQRVTLRCSPRSGDLSVYWYQQSLDQGLQFLIQYYNGEERAKGNILERFSAQQFPDLHSELNLSSLELGDSALYFCASSREVGANEQFFGPGTRLTVL.

This clonotype was seen at least ten times. The rearrangement links TRBV9 to TRBJ2-3; 8 positions agree with TRBD2. Germline V CDR1 and CDR2: SGDLS, YYNGEE. The CDR3 sequence is 15 residues long. V trimming: 4 bases; J trimming: 6 bases; junction bases outside the gene matches: 10. For the CDR3, the DNA is TGTGCCAGCAGCACACGGGGGGGCCTAGGTGATACGCAGTATTTT. This encodes CASSTRGGLGDTQYF.

At least ten counts were recorded for this clonotype. J is TRBJ2-1 and V is TRBV9, with 16 bases aligning to TRBD2. The CDR3 covers 18 residues. CDR1 and CDR2 from the germline V gene are SGDLS and YYNGEE. Trimming removed 3 bases from V and 8 bases from J; junction bases left unmatched: 11. Here the CDR3 reads CASSDKRGLAGGLDEQFF. In DNA, the CDR3 is TGTGCCAGCAGCGATAAGAGGGGACTAGCGGGGGGGCTGGATGAGCAGTTCTTC.